The sequence of this T cell receptor (beta chain) was determined in a study of blood T cell repertoires in COVID-19. Study background: Whether acute or convalescent, the COVID-19 samples came from the United States, Italy and Spain. Sample material is recorded as cDNA or gDNA derived from T cells, B-cell-depleted T cells, or PBMCs.

The germline gives CDR1 LNHNV, CDR2 YYDKDF (reference sequence). The CDR3 covers 16 residues. Trimming cost V 0 bases and J 10 bases; bases outside gene matches: 9. Under the authors' procedure: For nucleated cells, counts were estimated from reference gene primer amplification. Some clones are missing from TCRdb's copy, which holds only in-frame ones; the method was immunoSEQ multiplex PCR. That table is the source of V, J and clone size, and D and trimming were worked out from the DNA. The sample lists some 130,000 clones, 84% occurring once. The TCR comes from a human donor in a cohort sampled during active COVID-19. The chain couples TRBV15 to TRBJ1-4; 9 bases match TRBD1. The specimen was peripheral blood. The CDR3 DNA follows: TGTGCCACCAGCAGAGATCCTCTCGGGACAGGGCGAAAACTGTTTTTT. Its protein is CATSRDPLGTGRKLFF.